This TCR beta chain was recovered during a study of blood T cell repertoires in COVID-19. Study background: Nucleic acid was either cDNA or gDNA, and it came from T cells, B-cell-depleted T cells, or PBMCs.

As originally analysed: Quantification of nucleated cells was approximated via reference gene primer amplification. Clones were read by immunoSEQ multiplex PCR, and TCRdb kept only the in-frame ones, dropping some. D and trimming come from the DNA, and the V and J calls and clone size come from that table. The sample yields around 93,000 clones, about 80% seen once. The length of the CDR3 is 15 residues. Germline CDR1 and CDR2: SGHTA and FQGTGA. Trimming removed 1 base from V and 8 bases from J; junction bases left unmatched: 7. The chain employs TRBV7-3 and TRBJ1-4, with 7 bases that match TRBD1. Sequenced sample: peripheral blood. This sequence originates from a man in his fifties or sixties with acute or convalescent COVID-19. The CDR3 nucleotides are TGTGCCAGCAGCTTAAACCCAGGGGGGAAGGAAAAACTGTTTTTT. Its translation is CASSLNPGGKEKLFF.